This paragraph reports one T cell receptor beta chain. The CDR3 covers 17 residues. Per the germline V gene, CDR1 is MNHNY and CDR2 is SVGAGI (reference sequence). Trimming at V came to 5 bases and at J to 7 bases, leaving 13 bases not matched to a gene. As originally analysed: Amplified reference gene primers provided the basis for estimating nucleated cell counts. Profiled with immunoSEQ multiplex PCR; TCRdb holds only in-frame clones, not every one. For V, J and clone size, that table is used; D and trimming come from the DNA. The data contain roughly 200,000 clones, 83% of them singletons. This sample was included in a study of blood T cell repertoires in COVID-19. Study context: Acute-phase and convalescent COVID-19 samples originated in the United States, Italy and Spain. T cells, B-cell-depleted T cells, or PBMCs supplied cDNA or gDNA.

The receptor comes from a man aged 35-49 years with active or convalescent COVID-19. The sample consisted of peripheral blood. J is TRBJ1-6 and V is TRBV6-6, with 8 bases aligning to TRBD1. DNA for the CDR3: TGTGCCAGCAGTCCCGACAGGGGCGATAATACGAATTCACCCCTCCACTTT. Translation gives CASSPDRGDNTNSPLHF.